The clone carrying this T cell receptor (beta chain) has only one observation. Its antigen is unidentified. Profiling relied on immunoSEQ multiplex PCR, and the TCRdb table lists in-frame clones only, not all of them. There are 100,000 to 110,000 clones in the sample; around 90% occur only once, and about 1.8% lies in the top ten. The sample belongs to a study of T cell responses to AZD1222 COVID-19 vaccine. Whole-study findings and limits: Seropositive AZD1222 recipients at baseline numbered only five or six. Repertoires were obtained solely post-peak T cell response. Receipt of two AZD1222 doses was followed by a rise in Spike-specific TCR breadth and depth.

This CDR3 comprises 15 residues. The germline gives CDR1 KGHDR, CDR2 SFDVKD. Trimming pared 5 bases from V and 5 bases from J, leaving 17 bases between. This specimen consisted of peripheral blood, obtained on day 0 of AZD1222 vaccination. The chain combines TRBV24-1 with TRBJ1-1, with unresolved D. The receptor's source is an adult in good health. CDR3 region: CATSGGTAGKTEAFF. Here the CDR3 DNA reads TGTGCCACCAGTGGGGGTACCGCGGGGAAGACTGAAGCTTTCTTT.